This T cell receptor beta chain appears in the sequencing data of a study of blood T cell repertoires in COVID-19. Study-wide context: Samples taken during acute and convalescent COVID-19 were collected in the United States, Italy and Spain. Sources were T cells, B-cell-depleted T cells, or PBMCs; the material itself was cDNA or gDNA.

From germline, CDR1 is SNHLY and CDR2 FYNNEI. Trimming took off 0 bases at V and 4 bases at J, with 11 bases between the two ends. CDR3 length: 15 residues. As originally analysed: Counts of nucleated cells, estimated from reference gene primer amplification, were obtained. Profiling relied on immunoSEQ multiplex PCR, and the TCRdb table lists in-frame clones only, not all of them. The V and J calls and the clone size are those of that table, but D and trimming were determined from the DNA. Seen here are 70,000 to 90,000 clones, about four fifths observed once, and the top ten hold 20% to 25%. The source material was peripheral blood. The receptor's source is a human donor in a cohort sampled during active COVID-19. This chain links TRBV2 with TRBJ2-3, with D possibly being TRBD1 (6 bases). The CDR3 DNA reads TGTGCCAGCAGTGAAGCGGGCAGGGGCCCAGATACGCAGTATTTT. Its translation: CASSEAGRGPDTQYF.